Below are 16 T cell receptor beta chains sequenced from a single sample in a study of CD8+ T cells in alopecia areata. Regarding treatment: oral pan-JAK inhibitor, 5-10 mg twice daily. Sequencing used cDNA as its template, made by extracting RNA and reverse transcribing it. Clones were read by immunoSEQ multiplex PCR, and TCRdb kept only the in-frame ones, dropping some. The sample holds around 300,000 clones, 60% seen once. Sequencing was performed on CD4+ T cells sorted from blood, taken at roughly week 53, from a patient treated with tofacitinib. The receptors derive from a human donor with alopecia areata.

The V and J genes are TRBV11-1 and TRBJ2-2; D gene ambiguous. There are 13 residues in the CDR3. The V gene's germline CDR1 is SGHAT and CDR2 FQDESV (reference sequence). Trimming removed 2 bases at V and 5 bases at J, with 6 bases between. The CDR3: CASSLFSTGELFF. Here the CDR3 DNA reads TGTGCCAGCAGCTTATTCTCGACCGGGGAGCTGTTTTTT.

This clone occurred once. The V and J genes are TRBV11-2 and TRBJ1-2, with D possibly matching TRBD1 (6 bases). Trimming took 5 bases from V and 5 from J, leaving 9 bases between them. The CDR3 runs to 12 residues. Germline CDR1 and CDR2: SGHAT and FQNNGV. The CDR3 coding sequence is TGTGCCAGCAGCCAGACAGGATATGGCTACACCTTC. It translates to CASSQTGYGYTF.

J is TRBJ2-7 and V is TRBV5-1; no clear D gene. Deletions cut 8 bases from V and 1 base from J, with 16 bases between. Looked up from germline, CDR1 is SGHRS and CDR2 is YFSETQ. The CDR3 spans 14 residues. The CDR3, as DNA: TGCGCCAGTAGGTGGGAAATCTATTCCTACGAGCAGTACTTC. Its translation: CASRWEIYSYEQYF.

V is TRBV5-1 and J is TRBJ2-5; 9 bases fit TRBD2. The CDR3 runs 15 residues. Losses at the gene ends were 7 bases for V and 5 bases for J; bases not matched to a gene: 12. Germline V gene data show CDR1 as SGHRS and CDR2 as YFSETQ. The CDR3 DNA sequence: TGCGCCAGCGGATCCAAGGGACTAGCCCCGGAGACCCAGTACTTC. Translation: CASGSKGLAPETQYF.

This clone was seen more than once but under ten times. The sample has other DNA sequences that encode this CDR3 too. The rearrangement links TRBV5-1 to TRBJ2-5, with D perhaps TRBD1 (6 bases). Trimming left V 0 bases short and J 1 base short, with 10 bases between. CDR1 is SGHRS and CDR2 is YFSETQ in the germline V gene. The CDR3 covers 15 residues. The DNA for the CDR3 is TGCGCCAGCAGCTTGGCCGGGACACTCCAAGAGACCCAGTACTTC. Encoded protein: CASSLAGTLQETQYF. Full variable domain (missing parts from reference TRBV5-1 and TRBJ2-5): KAGVTQTPRYLIKTRGQQVTLSCSPISGHRSVSWYQQTPGQGLQFLFEYFSETQRNKGNFPGRFSGRQFSNSRSEMNVSTLELGDSALYLCASSLAGTLQETQYFGPGTRLLVL.

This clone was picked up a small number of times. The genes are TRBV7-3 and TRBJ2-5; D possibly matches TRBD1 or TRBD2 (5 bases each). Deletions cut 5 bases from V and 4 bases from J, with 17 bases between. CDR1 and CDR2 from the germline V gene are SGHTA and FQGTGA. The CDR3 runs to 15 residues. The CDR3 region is CASSPTSGAGETQYF. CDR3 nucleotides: TGTGCCAGCAGCCCGACCTCCGGGGCCGGAGAGACCCAGTACTTC.

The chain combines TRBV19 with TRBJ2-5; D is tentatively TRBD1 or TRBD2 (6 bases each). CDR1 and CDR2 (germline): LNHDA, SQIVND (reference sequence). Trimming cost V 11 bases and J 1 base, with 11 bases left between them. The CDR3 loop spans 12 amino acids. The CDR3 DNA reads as TGTGCCTCAGGGGACTTCCAAGAGACCCAGTACTTC. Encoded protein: CASGDFQETQYF.

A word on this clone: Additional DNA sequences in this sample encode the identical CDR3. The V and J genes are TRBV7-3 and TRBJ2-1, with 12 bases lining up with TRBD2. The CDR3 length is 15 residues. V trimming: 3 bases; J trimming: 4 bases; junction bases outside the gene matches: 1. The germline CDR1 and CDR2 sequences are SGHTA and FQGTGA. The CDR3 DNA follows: TGTGCCAGCAGCTTGACTAGCGGGGGATACAATGAGCAGTTCTTC. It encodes CASSLTSGGYNEQFF.

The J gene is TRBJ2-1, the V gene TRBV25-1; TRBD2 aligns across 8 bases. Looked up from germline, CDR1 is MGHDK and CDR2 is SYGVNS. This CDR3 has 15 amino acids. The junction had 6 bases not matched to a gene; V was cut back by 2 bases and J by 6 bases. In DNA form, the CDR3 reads TGTGCCAGCAGTGAAAGGGCGGGGGGCCCCAATGAGCAGTTCTTC. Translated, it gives CASSERAGGPNEQFF. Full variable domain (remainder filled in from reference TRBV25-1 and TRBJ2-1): EADIYQTPRYLVIGTGKKITLECSQTMGHDKMYWYQQDPGMELHLIHYSYGVNSTEKGDLSSESTVSRIRTEHFPLTLESARPSHTSQYLCASSERAGGPNEQFFGPGTRLTVL.

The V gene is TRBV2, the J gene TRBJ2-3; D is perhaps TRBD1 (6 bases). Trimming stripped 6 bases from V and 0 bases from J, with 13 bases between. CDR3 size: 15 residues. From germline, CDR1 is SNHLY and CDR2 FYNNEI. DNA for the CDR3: TGTGCCAGCAGACCTCGGACAGTAAGCACAGATACGCAGTATTTT. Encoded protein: CASRPRTVSTDTQYF.

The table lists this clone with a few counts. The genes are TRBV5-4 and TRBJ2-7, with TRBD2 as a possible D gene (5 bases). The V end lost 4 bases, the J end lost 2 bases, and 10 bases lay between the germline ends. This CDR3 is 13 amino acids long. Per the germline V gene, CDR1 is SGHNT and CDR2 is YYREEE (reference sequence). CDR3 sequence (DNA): TGTGCCAGCAGCCCCGGACTTACCTACGAGCAGTACTTC. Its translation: CASSPGLTYEQYF.

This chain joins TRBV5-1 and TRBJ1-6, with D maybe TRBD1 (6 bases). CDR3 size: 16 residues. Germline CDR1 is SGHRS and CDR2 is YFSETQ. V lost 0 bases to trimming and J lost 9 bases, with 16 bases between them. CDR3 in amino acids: CASSLARQGQASPLHF. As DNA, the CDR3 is TGCGCCAGCAGCTTGGCCCGCCAGGGGCAAGCTTCACCCCTCCACTTT.

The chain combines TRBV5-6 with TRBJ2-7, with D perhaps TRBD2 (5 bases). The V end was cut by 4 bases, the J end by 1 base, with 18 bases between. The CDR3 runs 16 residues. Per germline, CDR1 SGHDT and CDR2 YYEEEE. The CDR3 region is CASSPGPGRPSYEQYF. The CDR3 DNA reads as TGTGCCAGCAGCCCGGGCCCGGGAAGACCTTCCTACGAGCAGTACTTC.

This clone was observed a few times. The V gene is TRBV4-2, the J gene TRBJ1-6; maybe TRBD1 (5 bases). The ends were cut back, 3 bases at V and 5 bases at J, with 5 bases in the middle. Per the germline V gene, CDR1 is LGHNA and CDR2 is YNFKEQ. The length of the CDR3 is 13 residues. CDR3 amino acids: CASSHRDNSPLHF. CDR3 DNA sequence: TGTGCCAGCAGCCACAGGGATAATTCACCCCTCCACTTT.

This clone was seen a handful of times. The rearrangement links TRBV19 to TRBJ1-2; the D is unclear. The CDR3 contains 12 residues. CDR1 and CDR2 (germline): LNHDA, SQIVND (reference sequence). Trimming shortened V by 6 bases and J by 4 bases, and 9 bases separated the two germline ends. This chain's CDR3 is CASSPRPYGYTF. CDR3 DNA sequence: TGTGCCAGTAGCCCTAGGCCCTATGGCTACACCTTC.

CDR3 DNA: TGTGCCAGCAGCCAGTTTGGACTGGGTGAGGAGGCTTTCTTT. Translating gives CASSQFGLGEEAFF. V is TRBV14 and J is TRBJ1-1; D is uncertain. Germline V lookup: CDR1 SGHDN, CDR2 FVKESK. Trimming left V 3 bases short and J 11 bases short, with 19 bases between. The CDR3 sequence is 14 residues long. The full variable domain, rest sourced from reference TRBV14 and TRBJ1-1, is EAGVTQFPSHSVIEKGQTVTLRCDPISGHDNLYWYRRVMGKEIKFLLHFVKESKQDESGMPNNRFLAERTGGTYSTLKVQPAELEDSGVYFCASSQFGLGEEAFFGQGTRLTVV.